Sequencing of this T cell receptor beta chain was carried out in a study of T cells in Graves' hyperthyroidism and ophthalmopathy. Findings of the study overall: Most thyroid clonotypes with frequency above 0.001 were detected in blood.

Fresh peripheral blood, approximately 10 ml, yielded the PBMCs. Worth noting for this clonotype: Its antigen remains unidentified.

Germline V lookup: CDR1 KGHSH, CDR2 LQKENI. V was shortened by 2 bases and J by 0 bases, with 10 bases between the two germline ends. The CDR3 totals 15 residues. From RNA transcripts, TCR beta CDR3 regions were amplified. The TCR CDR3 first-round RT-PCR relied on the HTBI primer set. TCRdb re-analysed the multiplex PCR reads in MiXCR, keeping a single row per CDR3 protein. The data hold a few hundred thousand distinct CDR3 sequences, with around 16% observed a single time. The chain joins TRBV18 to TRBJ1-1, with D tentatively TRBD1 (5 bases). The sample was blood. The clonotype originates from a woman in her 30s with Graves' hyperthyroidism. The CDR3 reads CASSPFQGMNTEAFF. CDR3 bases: TGTGCCAGCTCACCATTTCAGGGAATGAACACTGAAGCTTTCTTT.